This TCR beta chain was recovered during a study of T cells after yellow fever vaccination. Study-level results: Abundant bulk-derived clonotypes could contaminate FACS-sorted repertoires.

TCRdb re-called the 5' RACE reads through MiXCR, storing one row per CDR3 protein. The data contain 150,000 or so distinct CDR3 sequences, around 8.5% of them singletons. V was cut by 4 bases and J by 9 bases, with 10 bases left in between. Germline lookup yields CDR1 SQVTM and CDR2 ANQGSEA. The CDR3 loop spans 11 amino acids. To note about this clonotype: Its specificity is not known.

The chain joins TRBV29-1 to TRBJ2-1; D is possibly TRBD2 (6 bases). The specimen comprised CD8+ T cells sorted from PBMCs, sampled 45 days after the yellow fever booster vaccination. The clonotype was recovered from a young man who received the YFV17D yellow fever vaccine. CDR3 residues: CSVGREVEQFF. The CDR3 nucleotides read TGCAGCGTTGGCAGGGAGGTTGAGCAGTTCTTC.